One and the same sample provided the 30 T cell receptor beta chains below, sequenced in a study of shared clonotypes between healthy human individuals (dated by TCRdb to about 2020). The method was the immunoSEQ multiplex PCR assay. The table comes from immuneACCESS by way of TCRdb, which keeps in-frame sequences with V and J called. Part of the clones is missing from these tables; in studies checked, under half for an unresolved V gene and the rest for unknown reasons. This sample gives roughly 1,100,000 clones in total; roughly 75% of them show up just once. Of the sample, about 1.5% falls within the top ten clones. The sequenced material came from memory CD4+ T cells sorted from blood. The meaning of the sample's cell subset or site label: CD45RA-negative fraction. The receptors were sampled from a man aged 18 to 35 in good health.

The chain is built from TRBV4-3 and TRBJ2-3, with 11 bases matching TRBD2. Germline V gene data show CDR1 as LGHNA and CDR2 as YSLEER. CDR3 length: 15 residues. J gave up 7 bases and V 2 bases, and 5 bases lay outside the gene matches. CDR3 nucleotides: TGCGCCAGCAGCCAATTTAGCGGGAGGGGGTATACGCAGTATTTT. Amino acid sequence: CASSQFSGRGYTQYF.

A few counts support this clone. The identical CDR3 is also encoded by other nucleotide sequences in the sample. The V gene is TRBV6-1, the J gene TRBJ2-7; D gene uncertain. The V gene lost 3 bases and the J gene lost 4 bases, with 4 bases spanning the gap. The CDR3 is 11 amino acids. Germline V gives CDR1 MNHNS, CDR2 SASEGT. Written as DNA, the CDR3 is TGTGCCAGCAGTGACAAGTACGAGCAGTACTTC. Translated: CASSDKYEQYF.

The chain joins TRBV28 to TRBJ1-3, with D perhaps TRBD1 (6 bases). In germline, CDR1 is MDHEN, CDR2 SYDVKM. Trimming stripped 2 bases from V and 1 base from J, with 15 bases between. This CDR3 has 17 residues. The CDR3 loop reads CASSLRGTTASGNTIYF. The DNA of the CDR3 is TGTGCCAGCAGTTTAAGGGGGACGACCGCTTCTGGAAACACCATATATTTT.

This clone was recorded a few times. The chain joins TRBV5-4 to TRBJ2-3; 8 positions match TRBD2. V shed 2 bases, J shed 5 bases, and the junction held 7 bases outside the gene matches. In germline, CDR1 is SGHNT, CDR2 YYREEE (reference sequence). The length of the CDR3 is 15 residues. The CDR3 DNA reads TGTGCCAGCAGCTTCAAGGCGGGGGGAATAGATACGCAGTATTTT. It is translated as CASSFKAGGIDTQYF.

V gene TRBV6-5 combines with J gene TRBJ2-7, with D perhaps TRBD1 (5 bases). CDR3 length equals 14 residues. Trimming pared 5 bases from V and 7 bases from J, leaving 18 bases between. Germline lookup yields CDR1 MNHEY and CDR2 SVGAGI. The CDR3: CASSPGGVGVEQYF. The CDR3 DNA is TGTGCCAGCAGTCCGGGTGGGGTAGGGGTGGAGCAGTACTTC.

The rearrangement joins TRBV29-1 to TRBJ2-3, with 8 bases lining up with TRBD2. The CDR3 is made up of 11 amino acids. Germline CDR1 SQVTM, CDR2 ANQGSEA. Losses at the gene ends were 2 bases for V and 8 bases for J; bases not matched to a gene: 0. The CDR3 DNA reads as TGCAGCGTTGAAAGCGGGAGTACGCAGTATTTT. Its translation: CSVESGSTQYF.

This clone was counted a few times. CDR3 DNA sequence: TGTGCCAGCAGTTCTAGCGGGGGGGGCACAGATACGCAGTATTTT. Its protein product is CASSSSGGGTDTQYF. The chain couples TRBV7-2 to TRBJ2-3; 12 bases fit TRBD2. Germline V lookup: CDR1 SGHTA, CDR2 FQGNSA. After removal of 6 bases from V and 1 base from J, the junction contained 2 bases not matched to a gene. The CDR3 sequence is 15 residues long.

The genes are TRBV4-3 and TRBJ2-5; 9 bases map to TRBD1. The CDR3 has 15 amino acids. CDR1 is LGHNA and CDR2 is YSLEER in the germline V gene. V was pared by 4 bases and J by 3 bases, with 6 bases of the junction left unmatched. The CDR3 nucleotides are TGCGCCAGCAGCCTGGGACAGGGCGGGGAAGAGACCCAGTACTTC. Protein sequence: CASSLGQGGEETQYF.

This chain uses TRBV11-3 with TRBJ2-3; D gene ambiguous. CDR1 and CDR2 from the germline V gene are SGHNT and YENEEA. With 5 bases removed from V and 0 bases from J, the gap between germline ends came to 15 bases. The CDR3 length is 16 residues. CDR3 sequence reads: CASSVGQDGSTDTQYF. The DNA for the CDR3 is TGTGCCAGCAGCGTAGGCCAGGACGGTAGCACAGATACGCAGTATTTT.

The genes are TRBV28 and TRBJ2-7, with D maybe TRBD1 (7 bases). V lost 2 bases to trimming and J lost 2 bases, with 13 bases between them. Germline V gives CDR1 MDHEN, CDR2 SYDVKM. This CDR3 has 15 amino acids. The CDR3 sequence is CASSLAGQTTYEQYF. The CDR3 bases are TGTGCCAGCAGTTTAGCGGGACAGACGACCTACGAGCAGTACTTC.

This chain connects TRBV6-5 to TRBJ1-2, with 7 positions matching TRBD1. V was clipped by 6 bases and J by 3 bases; unmatched bases: 7. Germline V gene lookup returns CDR1 MNHEY and CDR2 SVGAGI. The CDR3 runs to 14 residues. The CDR3 here is CASSQGGADYGYTF. In DNA form, the CDR3 reads TGTGCCAGCAGCCAGGGGGGGGCTGACTATGGCTACACCTTC.

As regards this clone: Other DNA sequences in the same sample also yield this CDR3. V and J are TRBV28 and TRBJ2-5, with TRBD2 as a possible D gene (6 bases). Trimming removed 5 bases from V and 2 bases from J, with 9 bases in between. Germline values: CDR1 MDHEN, CDR2 SYDVKM. The CDR3 contains 13 residues. The CDR3 spells CASSRDSQETQYF. In DNA, the CDR3 is TGTGCCAGCAGTCGGGACTCACAAGAGACCCAGTACTTC.

The chain is built from TRBV28 and TRBJ1-2; D not certain. Trimming took off 3 bases at V and 6 bases at J, with 8 bases between the two ends. In germline, CDR1 is MDHEN, CDR2 SYDVKM. This CDR3 has 12 amino acids. The CDR3 nucleotides are TGTGCCAGCAGTTTGCGGTGGAATGGCTACACCTTC. Its translation is CASSLRWNGYTF.

In its sample, this clone was seen once. V gene TRBV10-2 combines with J gene TRBJ1-4, with 8 nucleotides matching TRBD1. Germline assignment: CDR1 WSHSY and CDR2 SAAADI. This CDR3 has 14 amino acids. V was clipped by 6 bases and J by 8 bases; unmatched bases: 8. This CDR3 is CASRNQGANEKLFF. As DNA, the CDR3 is TGCGCCAGCAGAAATCAGGGGGCGAACGAAAAACTGTTTTTT.

The chain couples TRBV29-1 to TRBJ2-3; D uncertain. Trimming shortened V by 4 bases and J by 4 bases, and 12 bases separated the two germline ends. This CDR3 spans 13 amino acids. Per germline, CDR1 SQVTM and CDR2 ANQGSEA. The CDR3 bases are TGCAGCGTTGTAGGCAGATTCGCAGATACGCAGTATTTT. It translates to CSVVGRFADTQYF.

The chain carries TRBV18 and TRBJ2-6; TRBD1 aligns across 8 bases. CDR1 and CDR2 from the germline V gene are KGHSH and LQKENI. Trimming removed 3 bases from V and 2 bases from J; junction bases left unmatched: 6. The CDR3 sequence is 17 residues long. The CDR3 DNA sequence: TGTGCCAGCTCACCGCAGGACAGGGCACCTGGGGCCAACGTCCTGACTTTC. It translates to CASSPQDRAPGANVLTF.

V usage is TRBV19 and J usage is TRBJ2-2, with TRBD1 as a possible D gene (6 bases). This CDR3 has 14 residues. V was clipped by 0 bases and J by 5 bases, with 7 bases between them. Germline V gene sequence: CDR1 LNHDA, CDR2 SQIVND (reference sequence). CDR3 DNA: TGTGCCAGTAGTATAGAGGGGGCGACCGGGGAGCTGTTTTTT. Translation: CASSIEGATGELFF.

This clone came up many times. This same CDR3 is encoded by further DNA sequences in the sample. The chain is built from TRBV6-1 and TRBJ2-7; 11 positions agree with TRBD1. V lost 2 bases, J lost 3 bases, and 3 bases stayed unmatched. The germline gives CDR1 MNHNS, CDR2 SASEGT. The CDR3 has 15 residues. The CDR3 spells CASSEMGTGGYEQYF. DNA of the CDR3: TGTGCCAGCAGTGAAATGGGGACAGGGGGCTACGAGCAGTACTTC.

This clone showed up just a few times. The CDR3 loop reads CASSLDRGWKLFF. DNA for the CDR3: TGTGCCAGCAGCTTGGACAGGGGCTGGAAACTGTTTTTT. The chain carries TRBV7-6 and TRBJ1-4, with 9 positions matching TRBD1. The CDR3 has 13 amino acids. V lost 3 bases to trimming and J lost 11 bases; unmatched junction nucleotides: 4. Per the germline V gene, CDR1 is SGHVS and CDR2 is FNYEAQ.

This chain connects TRBV30 to TRBJ2-7; a weak D match, TRBD1 (6 bases). Trimming took 2 bases from V and 5 from J, leaving 22 bases between them. This CDR3 has 16 residues. Germline lookup yields CDR1 GTSNPN and CDR2 SVGIG (reference sequence). CDR3 region: CAWSWPRQAPMDEQYF. As DNA, the CDR3 is TGTGCCTGGAGTTGGCCTCGACAGGCCCCAATGGACGAGCAGTACTTC. Using reference TRBV30 and TRBJ2-7 for the parts outside the CDR3, the full variable domain is SQTIHQWPATLVQPVGSPLSLECTVEGTSNPNLYWYRQAAGRGLQLLFYSVGIGQISSEVPQNLSASRPQDRQFILSSKKLLLSDSGFYLCAWSWPRQAPMDEQYFGPGTRLTVT.

This rearrangement joins TRBV6-5 to TRBJ1-5; D uncertain. Germline loops: CDR1 MNHEY, CDR2 SVGAGI. The ends were cut back, 8 bases at V and 6 bases at J, with 11 bases in the middle. This CDR3 comprises 12 residues. The CDR3 region has the DNA TGTGCCAGCTGGGGAGCAGGTCAGCCCCAGCATTTT. This gives the protein CASWGAGQPQHF.

This clone was seen a handful of times. The gene calls are TRBV6-1 and TRBJ1-1; D not resolved. Trimming took 3 bases from V and 0 from J, leaving 8 bases between them. In germline, CDR1 is MNHNS, CDR2 SASEGT. The CDR3 loop spans 14 amino acids. CDR3 in amino acids: CASSDDGLNTEAFF. DNA of the CDR3: TGTGCCAGCAGTGACGACGGACTGAACACTGAAGCTTTCTTT.

V usage is TRBV7-2 and J usage is TRBJ2-7, with 9 bases identical to TRBD2. The CDR3 contains 14 residues. The germline V gene encodes CDR1 SGHTA and CDR2 FQGNSA. The ends lost 8 bases at V and 0 bases at J; junction bases unmatched: 5. The CDR3 here is CASRLAVSSYEQYF. Written as DNA, the CDR3 is TGTGCCAGCCGACTAGCGGTGAGCTCCTACGAGCAGTACTTC.

The table lists this clone with many counts. This chain joins TRBV6-6 and TRBJ1-5; D ambiguous. V lost 2 bases and J lost 4, with 12 bases in between. The V gene's germline CDR1 is MNHNY and CDR2 SVGAGI (reference sequence). This CDR3 is built from 15 residues. The CDR3 region is CASSYRKSRNQPQHF. CDR3 nucleotides: TGTGCCAGCAGTTACCGGAAAAGCAGAAATCAGCCCCAGCATTTT.

The chain links TRBV30 to TRBJ2-1; 13 nucleotides agree with TRBD2. CDR3 size: 18 residues. Germline CDR1 reads GTSNPN; CDR2 reads SVGIG (reference sequence). The V and J ends lost 0 bases and 6 bases, in that order; junction bases with no gene match: 11. The CDR3 loop is CAWSVRLAGGPWGNEQFF. CDR3 DNA sequence: TGTGCCTGGAGTGTTAGACTAGCGGGAGGCCCATGGGGCAATGAGCAGTTCTTC.

V and J are TRBV15 and TRBJ2-3, with D uncertain. V was shortened by 1 base and J by 4 bases, with 9 bases between the two germline ends. Germline CDR1 and CDR2: LNHNV and YYDKDF (reference sequence). The CDR3 length is 14 residues. CDR3 DNA sequence: TGTGCCACCAGCAGAGTTTTTCAGGCAGATACGCAGTATTTT. Translation gives CATSRVFQADTQYF.

This clone was seen only once. The chain combines TRBV7-9 with TRBJ2-6; no reliable D call. V lost 5 bases and J lost 0, with 8 bases in between. This CDR3 has 15 amino acids. The germline CDR1 and CDR2 sequences are SEHNR and FQNEAQ (reference sequence). The CDR3 protein is CASSQTGSGANVLTF. CDR3 sequence (DNA): TGTGCCAGCAGCCAAACGGGCTCTGGGGCCAACGTCCTGACTTTC.

The sample holds one count of this clone. The chain uses TRBV6-4 and TRBJ2-5; the match to TRBD2 covers 9 bases. Trimming removed 3 bases from V and 5 bases from J; junction bases left unmatched: 10. The CDR3 is made up of 16 amino acids. CDR1 and CDR2 from the germline V gene are MRHNA and SNTAGT. For the CDR3, the DNA is TGTGCCAGCAGTGAGTCAAGACTAGCGGTATATGAGACCCAGTACTTC. This sequence encodes CASSESRLAVYETQYF.

This clone showed up just a few times. The V and J genes are TRBV7-2 and TRBJ2-1; 7 positions match TRBD2. Trimming took 5 bases from V and 6 from J; bases not matched to a gene: 13. CDR3 length equals 16 residues. Germline CDR1 reads SGHTA; CDR2 reads FQGNSA. As DNA, the CDR3 is TGTGCCAGCAGCAAAAAAGGCAGCGGGAAGGTCAATGAGCAGTTCTTC. Its protein product is CASSKKGSGKVNEQFF. The full variable domain, rest sourced from reference TRBV7-2 and TRBJ2-1, is GAGVSQSPSNKVTEKGKDVELRCDPISGHTALYWYRQSLGQGLEFLIYFQGNSAPDKSGLPSDRFSAERTGGSVSTLTIQRTQQEDSAVYLCASSKKGSGKVNEQFFGPGTRLTVL.

The V call is TRBV10-3, the J call TRBJ1-1, with unresolved D. This CDR3 has 13 residues. Germline V gives CDR1 ENHRY, CDR2 SYGVKD. The V and J ends lost 7 bases and 4 bases respectively, with 13 bases between them. For the CDR3, the DNA is TGTGCCATCAAGTCCTTAGGTCCCACTGAAGCTTTCTTT. It is translated as CAIKSLGPTEAFF.